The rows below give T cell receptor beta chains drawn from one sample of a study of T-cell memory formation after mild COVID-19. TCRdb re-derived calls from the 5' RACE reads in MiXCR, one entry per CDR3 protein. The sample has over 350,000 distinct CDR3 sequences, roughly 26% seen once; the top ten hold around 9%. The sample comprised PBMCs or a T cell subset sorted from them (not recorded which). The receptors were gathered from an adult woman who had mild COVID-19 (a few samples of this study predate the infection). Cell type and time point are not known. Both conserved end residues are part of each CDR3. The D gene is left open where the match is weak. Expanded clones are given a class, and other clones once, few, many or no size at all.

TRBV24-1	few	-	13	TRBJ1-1	CATSDLSNTEAFF	TGTGCCACCAGTGATTTGTCCAACACTGAAGCTTTCTTT
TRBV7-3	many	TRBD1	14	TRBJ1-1	CASSLQGAGTEAFF	TGTGCCAGCAGTTTACAGGGGGCTGGGACTGAAGCTTTCTTT
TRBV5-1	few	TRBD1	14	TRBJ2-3	CASRKQGSTDTQYF	TGCGCCAGCAGGAAACAGGGGAGTACAGATACGCAGTATTTT
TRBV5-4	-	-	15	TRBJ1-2	CASSPALGVNYGYTF	TGTGCCAGCAGCCCCGCTCTCGGGGTGAACTATGGCTACACCTTC
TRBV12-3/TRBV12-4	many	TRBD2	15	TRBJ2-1	CASSSSGRAPNEQFF	TGTGCCAGCAGTTCCAGTGGGAGGGCCCCCAATGAGCAGTTCTTC
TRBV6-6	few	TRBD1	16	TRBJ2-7	CASSAGTGASPYEQYF	TGTGCCAGCAGTGCGGGGACAGGGGCCTCCCCTTACGAGCAGTACTTC
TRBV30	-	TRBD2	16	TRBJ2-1	CAWSRISRGGYNEQFF	TGTGCCTGGAGTCGGATTAGTCGCGGGGGGTACAATGAGCAGTTCTTC
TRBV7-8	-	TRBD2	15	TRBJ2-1	CASSSGGNGYNEQFF	TGTGCCAGCAGCTCCGGGGGGAACGGGTACAATGAGCAGTTCTTC
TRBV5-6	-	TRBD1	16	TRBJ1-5	CASSADRGRSNQPQHF	TGTGCCAGCAGCGCCGACAGGGGAAGAAGCAATCAGCCCCAGCATTTT
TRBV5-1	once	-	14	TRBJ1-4	CASSAGQYNEKLFF	TGCGCCAGCAGCGCTGGACAGTATAATGAAAAACTGTTTTTT
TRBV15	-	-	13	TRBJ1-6	CATSRARDSPLHF	TGTGCCACCAGCAGAGCCCGGGATTCACCCCTCCACTTT
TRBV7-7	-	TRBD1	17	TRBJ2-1	CASSITGGRGSYNEQFF	TGTGCCAGCAGCATAACAGGGGGTAGGGGTTCCTACAATGAGCAGTTCTTC
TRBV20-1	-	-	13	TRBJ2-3	CSATAGRTDTQYF	TGCAGTGCTACGGCGGGGCGCACAGATACGCAGTATTTT
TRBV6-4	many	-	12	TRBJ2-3	CASSEGTDTQYF	TGTGCCAGCAGTGAGGGGACAGATACGCAGTATTTT
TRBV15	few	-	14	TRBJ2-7	CATSRGTASYEQYF	TGTGCCACCAGCAGAGGAACGGCCTCCTACGAGCAGTACTTC
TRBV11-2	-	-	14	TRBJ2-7	CASSSVRGSYEQYF	TGTGCCAGCAGCTCCGTACGGGGCAGCTACGAGCAGTACTTC
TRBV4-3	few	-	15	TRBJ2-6	CASSLYRSGANVLTF	TGCGCCAGCAGCCTTTACCGCTCTGGGGCCAACGTCCTGACTTTC
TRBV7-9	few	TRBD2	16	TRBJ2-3	CASSRGLAASTDTQYF	TGTGCCAGCAGTCGAGGACTAGCGGCTAGCACAGATACGCAGTATTTT
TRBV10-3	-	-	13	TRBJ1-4	CAISRTGGEKLFF	TGTGCCATCAGCCGCACGGGGGGCGAAAAACTGTTTTTT
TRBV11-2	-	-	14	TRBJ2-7	CASSPSDGTYEQYF	TGTGCCAGCAGCCCGTCGGACGGGACCTACGAGCAGTACTTC
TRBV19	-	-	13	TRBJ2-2	CASSQGGARELFF	TGTGCCAGTAGCCAAGGGGGGGCCAGGGAGCTGTTTTTT
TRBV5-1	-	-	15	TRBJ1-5	CASSFRVVRNQPQHF	TGCGCCAGCAGCTTCAGAGTAGTTAGGAATCAGCCCCAGCATTTT
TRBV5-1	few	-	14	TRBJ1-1	CASSLETQNTEAFF	TGCGCCAGCAGCTTGGAAACCCAGAACACTGAAGCTTTCTTT
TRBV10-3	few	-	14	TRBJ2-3	CAITPEGRTDTQYF	TGTGCCATCACCCCGGAGGGGAGGACAGATACGCAGTATTTT
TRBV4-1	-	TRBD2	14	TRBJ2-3	CASSHREGADTQYF	TGCGCCAGCAGCCATCGGGAGGGTGCAGATACGCAGTATTTT
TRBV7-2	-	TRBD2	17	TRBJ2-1	CASSPQGLAGRYNEQFF	TGTGCCAGCAGCCCCCAGGGACTAGCGGGAAGATACAATGAGCAGTTCTTC
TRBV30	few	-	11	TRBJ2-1	CAEGRSNEQFF	TGTGCCGAGGGCAGGTCCAATGAGCAGTTCTTC
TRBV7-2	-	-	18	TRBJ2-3	CASSGLAPWATGTDTQYF	TGTGCCAGCAGCGGCCTCGCCCCGTGGGCGACGGGCACAGATACGCAGTATTTT
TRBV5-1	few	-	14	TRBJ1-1	CASSFERVGAEAFF	TGCGCCAGCAGCTTTGAAAGGGTGGGCGCTGAAGCTTTCTTT
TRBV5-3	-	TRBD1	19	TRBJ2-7	CARSADRGPLREVSYEQYF	TGTGCCAGAAGCGCCGACAGGGGGCCTCTTCGGGAGGTATCCTACGAGCAGTACTTC
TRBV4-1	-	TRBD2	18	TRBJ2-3	CASSQPALRGRGTDTQYF	TGCGCCAGCAGCCAACCCGCGCTGCGGGGGAGAGGCACAGATACGCAGTATTTT
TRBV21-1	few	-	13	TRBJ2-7	CASSKNRPHEQYF	TGTGCCAGCAGCAAGAACAGGCCGCACGAGCAGTACTTC